This TCR beta chain was sequenced for a study of cytomegalovirus exposure and HLA in healthy donors (dated by TCRdb to about 2017). Looking at the study overall: In an earlier analysis of approximately 640 of the donors, 250 to 350 Gb of sequence data and 117 million unique TCR beta sequences from 150 million to 200 million T cells were reported. The study combined high-throughput TCR immunosequencing, statistical association of individual TCRs with disease status, and machine learning to predict cytomegalovirus infection status. A later analysis re-analyzed previously published TCR beta repertoires from 660 or so donors and added high-resolution HLA genotyping to study TCR occurrence patterns. Of the roughly 410 genotyped donors, 81% were placed in the genetic ancestry cluster associated with self-reported Caucasian donors. The study was designed to test whether signatures of past pathogen exposure could be identified by cataloging public T cell receptors. The number of typed donors differed by locus: about 629-630 for A, B, C, DRB1 and DQB1; 500 to 550 for DQA1; approximately 600 for DPA1; and approximately 450 for DPB1. Roughly 5 DR-DQ haplotypes were handled as single units for association and clustering because linkage in the cohort was strong. HLA typing covered class I and class II loci at four-digit resolution. In an earlier analysis of roughly 600 of the donors, high-throughput TCR beta sequencing was used to judge whether each TCR beta V gene segment behaved as functional or pseudogenic. Among around 400 genotyped donors of the cohort, an average of approximately 240,000 unique TCR beta nucleotide sequences was sequenced per donor, of which about 20% were non-productive. Rather than using new phenotypic data, the later analysis identified candidate immune exposures from TCR beta sequences and from how often those sequences occurred across donors. Donor age, sex, ethnicity and CMV serostatus were collected together with the repertoire data. In a later genetic analysis, genome-wide SNP genotypes for about 65% of the roughly 670 donors were used, and that subset was treated as a discovery cohort. A separate validation cohort of roughly 110 different subjects was used in addition to the roughly 670-subject first cohort. An early release that covered several hundred HLA-typed donors contained around 300 gigabases of sequencing data and 80 million or so unique TCR sequences. Every repertoire in the discovery cohort had been generated on one and the same sequencing platform. The T cell repertoires of 666 subjects were profiled by immunosequencing and related to cytomegalovirus serostatus.

In total, roughly 670 healthy bone marrow donors made up the cohort. Cohort members were all nominally healthy when sampled, although unrecorded immune exposures were likely present. The donor tested CMV seronegative, placing the donor among the 350 or so seronegative members of the cohort. A peripheral blood sample was collected from each donor, and TCR beta sequencing was performed on peripheral blood mononuclear cells. The Qiagen DNeasy Blood Extraction Kit was used to extract genomic DNA from the blood cell samples. As encoded in the germline V gene (reference sequence), CDR1 is LNHDA while CDR2 is SQIVND. V trim: 7 bases; J trim: 5 bases; unmatched bases: 4. The CDR3 contains 13 residues, cysteine and phenylalanine counted. Solely the CDR3 DNA is kept, with 39 bases framed from the first base. General conclusions and limits of the study: The authors suggested that the approach could potentially be extended to other disease states and immunological phenotypes. In a later analysis, TCR association rates were found to vary across HLA loci, with the most associated TCRs seen for DRB1 alleles and the fewest for HLA-C alleles. Presence/absence analyses assumed roughly uniform sequencing depth across donors, an assumption that may not hold. CMV serostatus was the only immune exposure information available for the cohort. A group of highly shared sequence variants was considered likely to be a technical artifact of the sequencing pipeline. In vitro tests confirmed that a few of the cytomegalovirus-associated TCR beta chains recognize cytomegalovirus antigens. The classifier was reported to diagnose cytomegalovirus status with high specificity and sensitivity in both the original cohort and the validation cohort. Because HLA typing was missing for some donors at each locus, association tests included only the typed subset. When HLA alleles, especially DR and DQ, strongly co-occurred, TCR associations were difficult to assign to individual alleles. A further reported finding was that TCR beta sequences accurately predicted the HLA-A and HLA-B alleles for most subjects in the first cohort. Specific HLA alleles were associated with roughly 16,000 TCR beta sequences at a false discovery rate of 0.05 in a later analysis. Most TCR sequences were observed very rarely across donors, whereas some public TCRs were present in many individuals. Linkage disequilibrium might explain the correlated functional status among segregating V segments, but an unknown experimental factor could not be ruled out. In a later analysis, HLA-associated TCR beta chains showed more clonal expansion and lower generation probabilities than non-associated chains that were equally common. The study listed 150 to 200 TCR beta chains as associated with cytomegalovirus. According to a later genetic analysis, donors in an Asian-associated ancestry cluster had fewer N-insertions in productive TCRs than the roughly 660-donor mean. A later genetic analysis associated a missense DCLRE1C variant with V-gene and J-gene trimming of TCR beta chains, and an independent cohort replicated the association. The earlier analysis of 587 of the donors excluded about 16 rarely observed V segments, including chromosome 9 orphons, because counts were too low. In an earlier analysis of 587 of the donors, most TCR beta V segments appeared in productive rearrangements about 87% or about 30% of the time, broadly matching IMGT annotations. According to a later analysis, most CMV-associated TCR beta chains appeared to be HLA-restricted, and the HLA associations seemed to be driven largely by CMV exposure. According to a later analysis, parvovirus B19, influenza, CMV and Epstein-Barr virus appeared linked to several top co-occurrence clusters. Only TCR beta chains were sequenced in this cohort, and the absence of alpha or paired-chain data limited detectable features. Some IMGT-functional V segments, including TRBV6-2 and TRBV6-3, could not be told apart with the 87-base-pair reads, so those segments were excluded.

Library construction relied on the immunoSEQ multiplex PCR assay. The multiplex PCR relied on a mix of 60 forward primers for TCR Vbeta segments and 13 reverse primers for TCR Jbeta segments. Amplification of the CDR3 region of rearranged TCR beta genes was performed with a multiplex PCR assay on genomic DNA. The Illumina HiSeq System was used to sequence the amplified TCR beta libraries as 87-base-pair reads. The paper's data handling went like this. Across the roughly 670 repertoires, a later analysis counted around 80 million unique TCR beta chains, roughly 11 million of which were shared by at least two donors. Raw reads were error-corrected and collapsed into unique sequences with a nearest-neighbor algorithm that merged closely related sequences to remove PCR and sequencing errors. To assign V, D and J gene segments, CDR3 sequences were aligned to IMGT reference sequences. Each retained sequence needed at least a six-nucleotide match to both a V gene segment and a J gene segment. A rearrangement was called productive if the CDR3 had no stop codons and remained in frame with V and J, and every other rearrangement was called non-productive. Following IMGT convention, CDR3 was defined as the stretch from the second conserved V-encoded cysteine up to the conserved J-encoded phenylalanine. Sequences without an unambiguous match to a single V gene segment were excluded from the earlier analysis of 500 to 700 of the donors. In an earlier analysis of a few hundred of the donors, a V segment was called functional when productive rearrangements were above 56.7%, and segregating when the standard deviation between donors exceeded 5%. A statistical classification framework was developed to diagnose cytomegalovirus status using the catalog of TCR beta chain sequences. In a later analysis, TCR nucleotide sequences were compared against IMGT/GENE-DB human TR gene sequences so that V and J genes could be assigned. A later analysis assigned CDR3 sequences and most-parsimonious VDJ recombination scenarios with the TCRdist pipeline. A later analysis defined each TCR beta chain by its CDR3 amino acid sequence plus V-gene family, and excluded reads lacking a unique V-gene family. A later analysis removed 550 to 700 highly shared, low-generation-probability nucleotide sequences to deal with suspected cross-contamination and a sequencing artifact. In a later analysis, a clonal expansion index was calculated for each public chain from normalized within-repertoire ranks of inferred template counts. A later analysis computed generation probabilities with a VDJ recombination model fitted to out-of-frame rearrangements, and checked the results against IGoR. Hypergeometric tests were used in a later analysis to score TCR-TCR, TCR-HLA and TCR-CMV co-occurrence, with a repertoire-size bias correction applied to the TCR pairs. To estimate false discovery rates, a later analysis permuted the HLA or CMV assignments 20 times. In a later analysis, co-occurring TCRs were grouped using DBSCAN, and TCRdist sequence similarity was added for clustering within HLA-allele-positive subsets. Repertoires with fewer than 30,000 or more than 120,000 public chains were left out of co-occurrence clustering, as were four to six repertoires with anomalous nucleotide sharing. The clones in this table, taken by TCRdb from immuneACCESS, are in-frame only. Not every clone is retained; where verified, under half of the shortfall comes from an unresolved V gene, and the cause of the rest is unknown. The D gene and trimming were derived from the DNA, and the V and J assignments and clone size from that table. Here the sample has more than 70,000 clones; more than 60% occur a single time. The ten biggest clones cover under 2.5% of the sample.

Notes on this clone: Its target antigen remains unknown. No much larger clonotype is one base removed from it; base qualities were not supplied.

Sequencing was performed on PBMCs. This TCR was recovered from a boy younger than 18 in good health and CMV-seronegative. In this chain, TRBV19 is recombined with TRBJ1-4; TRBD1 aligns with 7 central bases. CDR3 loop: CASMDRNNEKLFF. At the DNA level, the sequence is TGTGCCAGTATGGACAGGAACAATGAAAAACTGTTTTTT.